Sequencing of this T cell receptor (beta chain) was carried out in a study of Graves' ophthalmopathy and Graves' hyperthyroidism. About the research overall: The collection of peripheral blood took place at initial diagnosis, before any treatment.

There are many counts of this clonotype. RNA transcripts were the source from which TCR beta CDR3 regions were amplified. In the first round, RT-PCR was carried out with HTBI primers, and a multiplex PCR formed the second round. TCRdb reprocessed the multiplex PCR reads with MiXCR, giving one entry per CDR3 protein. This sample has almost 750,000 distinct CDR3 sequences, with around 40% found just once. Ophthalmopathic donors had moderate-to-severe activity, CAS ≥3 and NOSPECS ≥4, with disease that had lasted under 3 months. Clinical symptoms, serum thyroxine, TRAb, thyroid ultrasound and orbital computed tomography determined diagnosis. Germline values: CDR1 SQVTM, CDR2 ANQGSEA. The ends were cut back, 7 bases at V and 3 bases at J, with 15 bases in the middle. The CDR3 runs 13 residues.

The TCR was taken from an adult man with Graves' ophthalmopathy. Sequencing was performed on peripheral blood. The chain joins TRBV29-1 to TRBJ1-1; tentative D call: TRBD1 (6 bases). The CDR3 DNA sequence: TGCAGCGCCAGCCGGGGGCAGGACACTGAAGCTTTCTTT. Its protein is CSASRGQDTEAFF.